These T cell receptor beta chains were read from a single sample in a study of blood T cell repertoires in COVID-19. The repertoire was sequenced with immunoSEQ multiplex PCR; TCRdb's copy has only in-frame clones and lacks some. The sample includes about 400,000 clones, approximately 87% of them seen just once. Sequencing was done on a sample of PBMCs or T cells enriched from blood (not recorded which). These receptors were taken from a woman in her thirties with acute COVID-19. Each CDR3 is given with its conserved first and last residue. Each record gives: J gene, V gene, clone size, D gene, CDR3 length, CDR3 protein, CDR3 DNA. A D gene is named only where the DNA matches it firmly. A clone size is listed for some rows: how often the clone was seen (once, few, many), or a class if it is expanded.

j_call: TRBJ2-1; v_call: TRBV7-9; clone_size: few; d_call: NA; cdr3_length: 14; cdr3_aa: CASSLLAPSAEQFF; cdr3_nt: TGTGCCAGCAGCTTATTAGCGCCGAGTGCTGAGCAGTTCTTC
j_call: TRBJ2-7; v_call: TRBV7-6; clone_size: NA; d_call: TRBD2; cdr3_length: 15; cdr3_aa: CASSPTSGESYEQYF; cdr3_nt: TGTGCCAGCAGCCCGACTAGCGGGGAATCCTACGAGCAGTACTTC
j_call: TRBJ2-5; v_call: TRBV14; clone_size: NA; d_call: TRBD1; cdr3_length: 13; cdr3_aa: CASSRDRGETQYF; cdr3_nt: TGTGCCAGCAGCCGTGACAGGGGGGAGACCCAGTACTTC
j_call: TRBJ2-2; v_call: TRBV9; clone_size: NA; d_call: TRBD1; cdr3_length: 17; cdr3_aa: CASSVEVGTANTGELFF; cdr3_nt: TGTGCCAGCAGCGTAGAAGTTGGGACAGCGAACACCGGGGAGCTGTTTTTT
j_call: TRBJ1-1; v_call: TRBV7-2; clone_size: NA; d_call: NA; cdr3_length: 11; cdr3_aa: CASSPTGVAFF; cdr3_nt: TGTGCCAGCAGCCCCACGGGGGTGGCTTTCTTT
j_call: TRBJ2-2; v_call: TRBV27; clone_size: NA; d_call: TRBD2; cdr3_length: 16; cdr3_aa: CASSPPRGGGPGELFF; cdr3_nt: TGTGCCAGCAGCCCCCCCCGGGGGGGAGGCCCCGGGGAGCTGTTTTTT
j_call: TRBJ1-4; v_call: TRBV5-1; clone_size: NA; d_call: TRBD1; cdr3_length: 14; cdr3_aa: CASSLAGGCEKLFF; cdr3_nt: TGCGCCAGCAGCTTGGCAGGGGGCTGTGAAAAACTGTTTTTT
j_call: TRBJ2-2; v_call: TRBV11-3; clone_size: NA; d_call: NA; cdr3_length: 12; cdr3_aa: CASSQGGGELFF; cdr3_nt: TGTGCCAGCAGCCAGGGCGGCGGGGAGCTGTTTTTT
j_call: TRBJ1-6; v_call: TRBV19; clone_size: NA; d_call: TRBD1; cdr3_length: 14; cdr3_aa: CASSTGDSNSPLHF; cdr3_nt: TGTGCCAGTAGTACAGGGGACAGTAATTCACCCCTCCACTTT
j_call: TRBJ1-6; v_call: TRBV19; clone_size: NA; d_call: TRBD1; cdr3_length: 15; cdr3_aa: CASNFQGVGNSPLHF; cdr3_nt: TGTGCCAGTAATTTCCAGGGGGTAGGAAATTCACCCCTCCACTTT
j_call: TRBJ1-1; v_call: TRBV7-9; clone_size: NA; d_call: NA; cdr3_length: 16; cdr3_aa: CASSPYPGAQNTEAFF; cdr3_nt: TGTGCCAGCAGCCCCTATCCAGGGGCGCAGAACACTGAAGCTTTCTTT
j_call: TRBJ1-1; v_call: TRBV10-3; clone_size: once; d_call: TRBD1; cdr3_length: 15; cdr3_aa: CASRAGGALVTEAFF; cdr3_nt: TGTGCCAGCCGAGCAGGGGGCGCGTTGGTCACTGAAGCTTTCTTT
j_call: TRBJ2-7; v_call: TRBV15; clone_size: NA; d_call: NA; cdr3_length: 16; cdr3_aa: CATSREGGKSSYEQYF; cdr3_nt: TGTGCCACCAGCAGAGAGGGGGGAAAGAGCTCCTACGAGCAGTACTTC
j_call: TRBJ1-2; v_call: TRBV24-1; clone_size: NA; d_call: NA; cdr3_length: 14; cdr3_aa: CATSDFGSGAGYTF; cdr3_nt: TGTGCCACCAGTGATTTCGGATCAGGGGCTGGCTACACCTTC
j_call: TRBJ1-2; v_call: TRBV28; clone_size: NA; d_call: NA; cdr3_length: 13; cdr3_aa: CASSLLGGSGYTF; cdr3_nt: TGTGCCAGCAGTTTGTTGGGGGGATCTGGCTACACCTTC
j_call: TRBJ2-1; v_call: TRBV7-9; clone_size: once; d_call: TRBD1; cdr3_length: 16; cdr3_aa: CASSLTGTGLVNEQFF; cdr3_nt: TGTGCCAGCAGCCTAACGGGGACAGGTCTCGTCAATGAGCAGTTCTTC
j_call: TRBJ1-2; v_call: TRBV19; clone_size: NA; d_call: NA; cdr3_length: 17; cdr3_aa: CASSITQVRGAIYGYTF; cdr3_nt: TGTGCCAGTAGTATAACCCAAGTGCGGGGGGCTATCTATGGCTACACCTTC
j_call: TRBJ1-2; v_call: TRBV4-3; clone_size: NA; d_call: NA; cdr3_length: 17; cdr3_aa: CASSQGDLGARLYGYTF; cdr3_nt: TGCGCCAGCAGCCAAGGGGATCTGGGAGCCCGACTTTATGGCTACACCTTC
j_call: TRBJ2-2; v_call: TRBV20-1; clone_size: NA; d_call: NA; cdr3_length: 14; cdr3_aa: CSASFEGGSGELFF; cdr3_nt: TGCAGTGCTAGTTTCGAAGGCGGGTCCGGGGAGCTGTTTTTT
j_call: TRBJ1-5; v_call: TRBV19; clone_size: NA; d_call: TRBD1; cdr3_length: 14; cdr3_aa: CASTLGQARQPQHF; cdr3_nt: TGTGCCAGTACCCTTGGACAGGCTCGGCAGCCCCAGCATTTT
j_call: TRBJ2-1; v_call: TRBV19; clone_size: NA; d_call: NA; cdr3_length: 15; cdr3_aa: CASSTQGYLGNEQFF; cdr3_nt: TGTGCCAGTAGTACCCAGGGATATCTTGGCAATGAGCAGTTCTTC
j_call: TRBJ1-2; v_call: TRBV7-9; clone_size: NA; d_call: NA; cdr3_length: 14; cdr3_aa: CASSSERTDYGYTF; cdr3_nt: TGTGCCAGCAGCTCAGAACGGACAGACTATGGCTACACCTTC
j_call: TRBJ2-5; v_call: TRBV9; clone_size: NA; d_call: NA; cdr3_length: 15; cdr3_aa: CASSVGGGAQETQYF; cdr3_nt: TGTGCCAGCAGCGTAGGAGGAGGGGCCCAAGAGACCCAGTACTTC
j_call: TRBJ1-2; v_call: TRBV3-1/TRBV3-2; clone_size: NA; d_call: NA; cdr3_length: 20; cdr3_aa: CASSQDLGKAGALFNYGYTF; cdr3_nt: TGTGCCAGCAGCCAAGATTTGGGGAAGGCAGGGGCCCTTTTTAACTATGGCTACACCTTC
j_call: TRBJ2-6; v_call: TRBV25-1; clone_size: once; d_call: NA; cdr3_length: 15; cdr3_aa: CASSEFGVGANVLTF; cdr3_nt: TGTGCCAGCAGTGAATTTGGAGTTGGGGCCAACGTCCTGACTTTC
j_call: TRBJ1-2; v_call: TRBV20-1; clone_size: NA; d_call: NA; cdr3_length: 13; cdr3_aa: CSASLGQGFGYTF; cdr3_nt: TGCAGTGCTAGTCTGGGGCAGGGGTTTGGCTACACCTTC
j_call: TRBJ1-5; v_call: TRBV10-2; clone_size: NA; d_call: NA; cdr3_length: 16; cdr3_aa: CASSEGGTFGNQPQHF; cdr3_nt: TGCGCCAGCAGTGAGGGAGGGACTTTTGGCAATCAGCCCCAGCATTTT
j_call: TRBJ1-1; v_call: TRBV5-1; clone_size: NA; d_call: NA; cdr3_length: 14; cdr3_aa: CASSIGQLNTEAFF; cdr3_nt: TGCGCCAGCAGCATAGGACAGCTGAACACTGAAGCTTTCTTT
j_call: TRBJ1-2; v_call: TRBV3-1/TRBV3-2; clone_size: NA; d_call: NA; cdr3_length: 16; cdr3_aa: CASSRVPRQQGYGYTF; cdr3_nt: TGTGCCAGCAGCCGAGTACCCCGGCAACAGGGCTATGGCTACACCTTC
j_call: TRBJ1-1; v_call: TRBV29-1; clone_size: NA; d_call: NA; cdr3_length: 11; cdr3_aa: CSATYGGKAFF; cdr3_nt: TGCAGCGCCACGTACGGGGGTAAGGCTTTCTTT
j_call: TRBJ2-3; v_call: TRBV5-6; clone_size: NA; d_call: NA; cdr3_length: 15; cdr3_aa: CASSSGQKITDTQYF; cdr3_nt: TGTGCCAGCAGCTCTGGACAGAAAATCACAGATACGCAGTATTTT
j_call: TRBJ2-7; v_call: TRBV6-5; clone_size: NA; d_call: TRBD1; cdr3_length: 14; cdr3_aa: CASTPGQISYEQYF; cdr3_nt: TGTGCCAGCACTCCGGGACAGATATCCTACGAGCAGTACTTC
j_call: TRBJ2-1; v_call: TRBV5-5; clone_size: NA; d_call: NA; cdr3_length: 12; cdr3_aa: CASSLGVNEQFF; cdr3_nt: TGTGCCAGCAGCTTGGGAGTCAATGAGCAGTTCTTC
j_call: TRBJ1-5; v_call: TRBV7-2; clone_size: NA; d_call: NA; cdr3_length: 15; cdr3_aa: CASSLFQGPDQPQHF; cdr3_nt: TGTGCCAGCAGCTTATTTCAGGGGCCGGATCAGCCCCAGCATTTT